Below are 2 T cell receptor beta chains sequenced from a single sample in a study of tissue T cells after allogeneic stem cell transplantation. The repertoire was sequenced with immunoSEQ multiplex PCR; TCRdb's copy has only in-frame clones and lacks some. The table includes some 3,000 clones, approximately 43% detected once. Time point described: mouse harvest day 14 after allogeneic transplant. Each mouse received 10^7 T-cell-depleted marrow cells plus 10^6 splenic CD5+ T cells by tail vein. Sequencing was done on a sample of gut tissue. The source is a female BALB/c mouse given C57BL/6 T cells with graft-versus-host disease after an allogeneic hematopoietic cell transplant.

This clone was counted a few times. Mouse gene names and germline throughout. Read sequence stops 1 residue before the CDR3 end, and the germline J gene provides the missing end. This chain joins TRBV16 and TRBJ2-7; TRBD1 aligns across 7 bases. V trimming: 5 bases; J trimming: 5 bases; junction bases outside the gene matches: 3. There are 12 residues in the CDR3. CDR1 and CDR2 from the germline V gene are SGHSA and FRNQAP. CDR3 sequence: CASSLTGDEQYF. The DNA read from the CDR3 is TGTGCAAGCAGCCTCACAGGGGATGAACAGTAC.

About this clone itself: Mouse gene names and germline throughout. The read stops 1 residue short of the end of the CDR3; the missing end is completed from the germline J gene. This chain uses TRBV26 with TRBJ2-5, with 8 nucleotides matching TRBD1. Trimming removed 3 bases from V and 6 bases from J; junction bases left unmatched: 2. The germline gives CDR1 KGHPV, CDR2 FQNQEV (reference sequence). The CDR3 is 13 residues long. The CDR3 bases that were read are TGTGCCAGCAGTCTACAGGGGGTTGACACCCAGTAC. It codes for CASSLQGVDTQY. From start to end, the CDR3 is CASSLQGVDTQYF.